The source of this T cell receptor beta chain is a study of cytomegalovirus exposure and HLA in healthy donors. As for the study in general: The study's early data release held 80 million to 95 million unique TCRs from HLA-typed donors. General study results and limits: As a later analysis showed, a missense DCLRE1C variant was linked to trimming of TCR beta V- and J-genes. Earlier findings revealed that most TCR beta V segments proved productive either about 87% or about 30% of the time.

With regard to this clone: Its antigen remains unidentified.

The donors comprised healthy bone marrow donors. Primers: 60 Vbeta forward and 13 Jbeta reverse. TCRdb's copy holds only in-frame clones and misses some; the assay was immunoSEQ multiplex PCR. The sample gives 120,000 to 150,000 clones, around 77% of which show up once; approximately 5% is in the top ten. V shed 7 bases and J shed 2 bases, with 17 bases lying between them. CDR1 and CDR2 (germline): LNHDA, SQIVND (reference sequence). The CDR3 has 15 amino acids. V usage is TRBV19 and J usage is TRBJ1-1; D possibly corresponds to TRBD1 (5 bases). Input material: PBMCs. This TCR came from a woman aged 50 to 60 in good health and CMV-seronegative. CDR3 coding DNA: TGTGCCAGTACCTGGGGCAGACAACACAACACTGAAGCTTTCTTT. Residues: CASTWGRQHNTEAFF.